This TCR beta chain appears in the sequencing data of a study of blood T cell repertoires in COVID-19. Whole-study context: The United States, Italy and Spain were the sources of the acute and convalescent COVID-19 samples. PBMCs, B-cell-depleted T cells, or T cells provided the cDNA or gDNA that made up the material.

CDR1 WNHNN and CDR2 SYGVQD come from the germline V gene (reference sequence). This CDR3 spans 15 amino acids. Trimming cost V 4 bases and J 1 base; bases outside gene matches: 4. Authors' analysis steps: Researchers report that nucleated cell counts were estimated from reference gene primer amplification. Method: immunoSEQ multiplex PCR; TCRdb's copy keeps in-frame clones and lacks some. That table furnishes V, J and clone size, whereas the DNA furnished D and trimming. This table has almost 200,000 clones, around four fifths appearing once. The sequenced sample was peripheral blood. The receptor's source is a man between 60 and 75 years old with COVID-19, enrolled during active disease. The chain has TRBV10-1 and TRBJ1-1; 9 bases map to TRBD1. Here the CDR3 reads CASSAKGQGNTEAFF. Here the CDR3 DNA reads TGCGCCAGCAGTGCAAAGGGACAGGGGAACACTGAAGCTTTCTTT.